This passage covers 5 T cell receptor beta chains from one sample sequenced in a study of blood T cells in healthy people across ages. PCR was performed a second time for roughly 7 to 11 cycles using a sample-barcoded 5' primer and a J-beta primer mix. TCRdb reanalysed the 5' RACE reads using MiXCR and keeps one entry per CDR3 protein. The sample has around 2 million distinct CDR3 sequences, 35% to 50% seen once. The sample was blood. The receptors here all came from a human donor in good health.

The V call is TRBV29-1, the J call TRBJ1-1, with D unclear. The CDR3 covers 13 residues. Germline V gene sequence: CDR1 SQVTM, CDR2 ANQGSEA. Trimming stripped 5 bases from V and 1 base from J, with 11 bases between. CDR3 in DNA: TGCAGCGTTTCCCATCCCGGGAACACTGAAGCTTTCTTT. Translated: CSVSHPGNTEAFF.

In this sample, this clonotype turned up a few times. The chain couples TRBV29-1 to TRBJ2-7, with a tentative D call TRBD1 (7 bases). The CDR3 extends over 15 amino acids. V lost 3 bases and J lost 2, with 17 bases in between. Germline-derived CDR1 and CDR2 are SQVTM and ANQGSEA. CDR3 in DNA: TGCAGCGTTGATGGAGGGGACAGATCGACCTACGAGCAGTACTTC. This codes for CSVDGGDRSTYEQYF.

This clonotype was detected only a few times. The rearrangement joins TRBV5-5 to TRBJ2-1; tentatively, D is TRBD1 (6 bases). CDR1 is SGHKS, CDR2 YYEKEE, per germline (reference sequence). The CDR3 spans 15 residues. Trimming removed 3 bases at V and 5 bases at J, with 15 bases between. CDR3 amino acids: CASSSIRGKDNEQFF. Here the CDR3 DNA reads TGTGCCAGCAGCTCAATCAGGGGTAAGGACAATGAGCAGTTCTTC.

Comment on this clonotype: At one of its ends the junction is not consistent with the germline gene, which may arise from a read error. The chain employs TRBV20-1 and TRBJ2-4; the D call may be TRBD1 or TRBD2 (5 bases each). The tail of the sequence fits TRBJ2-7 better, so the J call may be wrong. This CDR3 contains 15 residues. Per the germline V gene, CDR1 is DFQATT and CDR2 is SNEGSKA (reference sequence). The CDR3 DNA follows: TGCTGTGCTAGAAAACCGGGACGAAACTTTTACGAGCAGTACTTC. It encodes CCARKPGRNFYEQYF.

The V and J genes are TRBV19 and TRBJ2-5, with TRBD1 as a possible D gene (6 bases). This CDR3 has 14 residues. Germline lookup yields CDR1 LNHDA and CDR2 SQIVND (reference sequence). Trimming pared 6 bases from V and 4 bases from J, leaving 15 bases between. CDR3 protein: CASRESLGGETQYF. DNA for the CDR3: TGTGCCAGTAGAGAGTCTCTAGGGGGAGAGACCCAGTACTTC.